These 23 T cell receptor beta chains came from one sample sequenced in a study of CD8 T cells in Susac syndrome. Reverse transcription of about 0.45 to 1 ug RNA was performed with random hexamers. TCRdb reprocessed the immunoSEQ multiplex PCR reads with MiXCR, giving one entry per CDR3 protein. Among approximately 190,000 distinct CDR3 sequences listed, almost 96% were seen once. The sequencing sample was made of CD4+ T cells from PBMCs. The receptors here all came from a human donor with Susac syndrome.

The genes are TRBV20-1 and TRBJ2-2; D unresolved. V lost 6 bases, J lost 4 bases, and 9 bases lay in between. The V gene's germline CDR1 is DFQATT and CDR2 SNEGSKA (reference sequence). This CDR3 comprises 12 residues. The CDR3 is CSAGSLTGELFF. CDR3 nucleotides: TGCAGTGCAGGCAGCCTCACCGGGGAGCTGTTTTTT.

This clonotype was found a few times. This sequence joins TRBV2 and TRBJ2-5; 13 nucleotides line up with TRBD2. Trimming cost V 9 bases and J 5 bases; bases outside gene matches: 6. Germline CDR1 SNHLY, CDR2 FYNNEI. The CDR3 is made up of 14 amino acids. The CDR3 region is CASSTSGGRETQYF. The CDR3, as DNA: TGTGCCAGTTCGACTAGCGGGGGGAGGGAGACCCAGTACTTC. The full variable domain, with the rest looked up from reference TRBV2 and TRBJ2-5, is EPEVTQTPSHQVTQMGQEVILRCVPISNHLYFYWYRQILGQKVEFLVSFYNNEISEKSEIFDDQFSVERPDGSNFTLKIRSTKLEDSAMYFCASSTSGGRETQYFGPGTRLLVL.

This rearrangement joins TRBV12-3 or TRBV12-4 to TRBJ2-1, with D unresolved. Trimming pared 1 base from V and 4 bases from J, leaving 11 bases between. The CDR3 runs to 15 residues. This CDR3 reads CASSLGSRVYNEQFF. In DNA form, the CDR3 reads TGTGCCAGCAGTTTAGGCTCCCGGGTTTACAATGAGCAGTTCTTC.

CDR3 protein: CAWSGPYGFSEKLFF. The CDR3 DNA reads TGTGCCTGGAGTGGCCCATACGGGTTTTCTGAAAAACTGTTTTTT. The gene calls are TRBV30 and TRBJ1-4; no definite D call. Deletions cut 1 base from V and 7 bases from J, with 16 bases between. Germline CDR1 is GTSNPN and CDR2 is SVGIG (reference sequence). The CDR3 has 15 residues.

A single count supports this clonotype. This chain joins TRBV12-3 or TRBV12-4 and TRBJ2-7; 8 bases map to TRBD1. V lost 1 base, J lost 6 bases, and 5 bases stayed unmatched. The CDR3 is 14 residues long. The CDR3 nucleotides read TGTGCCAGCAGTTTAGGCAGGGGGCTCAGCGAGCAGTACTTC. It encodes CASSLGRGLSEQYF.

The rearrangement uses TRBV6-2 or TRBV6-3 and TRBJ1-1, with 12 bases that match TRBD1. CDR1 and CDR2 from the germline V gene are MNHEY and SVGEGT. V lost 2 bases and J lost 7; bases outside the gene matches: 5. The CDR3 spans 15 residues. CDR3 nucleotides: TGTGCCAGCAGTTACCTGGGACAGGGGGCAAATGAAGCTTTCTTT. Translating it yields CASSYLGQGANEAFF.

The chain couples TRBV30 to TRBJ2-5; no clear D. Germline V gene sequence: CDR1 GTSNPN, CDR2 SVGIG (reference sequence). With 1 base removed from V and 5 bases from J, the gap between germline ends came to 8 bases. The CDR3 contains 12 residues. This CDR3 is CAWSGPGETQYF. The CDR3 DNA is TGTGCCTGGAGTGGGCCCGGGGAGACCCAGTACTTC.

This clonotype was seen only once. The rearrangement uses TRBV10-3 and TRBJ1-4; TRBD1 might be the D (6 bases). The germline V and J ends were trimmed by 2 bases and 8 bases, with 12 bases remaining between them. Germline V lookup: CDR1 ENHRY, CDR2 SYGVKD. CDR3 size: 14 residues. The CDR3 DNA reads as TGTGCCATCAGTGAGGAGGGACAACGGGAAAAACTGTTTTTT. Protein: CAISEEGQREKLFF.

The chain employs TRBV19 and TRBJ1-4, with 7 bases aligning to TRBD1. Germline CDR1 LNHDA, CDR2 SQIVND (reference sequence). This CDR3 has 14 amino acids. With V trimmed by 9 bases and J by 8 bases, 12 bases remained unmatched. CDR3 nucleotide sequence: TGTGCCAGCAGGATTACAGGGGTATCGGAAAAACTGTTTTTT. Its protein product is CASRITGVSEKLFF.

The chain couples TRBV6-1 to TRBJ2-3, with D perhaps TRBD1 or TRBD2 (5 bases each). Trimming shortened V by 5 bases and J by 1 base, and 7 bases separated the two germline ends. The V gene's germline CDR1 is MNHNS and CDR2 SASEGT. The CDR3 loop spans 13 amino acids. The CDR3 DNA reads TGTGCCAGCAGTATGGGGGGCACAGATACGCAGTATTTT. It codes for CASSMGGTDTQYF.

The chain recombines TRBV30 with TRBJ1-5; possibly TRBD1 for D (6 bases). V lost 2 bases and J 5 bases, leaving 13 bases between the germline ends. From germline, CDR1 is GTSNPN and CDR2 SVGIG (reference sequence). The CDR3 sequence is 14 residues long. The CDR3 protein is CAWSNRQADQPQHF. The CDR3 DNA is TGTGCCTGGAGTAACAGACAGGCCGATCAGCCCCAGCATTTT.

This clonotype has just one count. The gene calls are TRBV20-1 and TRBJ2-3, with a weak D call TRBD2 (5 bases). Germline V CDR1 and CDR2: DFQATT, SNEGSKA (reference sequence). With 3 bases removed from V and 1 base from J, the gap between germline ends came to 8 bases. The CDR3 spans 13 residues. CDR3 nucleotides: TGCAGTGCTAGCCCCGGGGGCACAGATACGCAGTATTTT. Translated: CSASPGGTDTQYF.

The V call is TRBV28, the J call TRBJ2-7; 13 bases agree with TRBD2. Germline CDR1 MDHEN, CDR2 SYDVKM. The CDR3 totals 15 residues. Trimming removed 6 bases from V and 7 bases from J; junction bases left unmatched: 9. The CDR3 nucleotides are TGTGCCAGCAGACTACTAGCGGGGGGGCCGCGGGAGCAGTACTTC. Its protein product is CASRLLAGGPREQYF.

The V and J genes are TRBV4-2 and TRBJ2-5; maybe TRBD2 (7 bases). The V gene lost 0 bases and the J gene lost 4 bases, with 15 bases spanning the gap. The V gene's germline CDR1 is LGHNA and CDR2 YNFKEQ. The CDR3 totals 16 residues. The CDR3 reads CASSQERGLSGETQYF. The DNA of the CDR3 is TGTGCCAGCAGCCAAGAGCGGGGGCTTTCGGGAGAGACCCAGTACTTC.

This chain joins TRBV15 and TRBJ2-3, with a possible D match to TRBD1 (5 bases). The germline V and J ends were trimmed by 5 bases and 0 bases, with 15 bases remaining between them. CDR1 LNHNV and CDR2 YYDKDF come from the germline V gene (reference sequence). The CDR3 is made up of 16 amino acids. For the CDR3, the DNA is TGTGCCACCAGCGGTGACAGAAAACCTAGCACAGATACGCAGTATTTT. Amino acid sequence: CATSGDRKPSTDTQYF.

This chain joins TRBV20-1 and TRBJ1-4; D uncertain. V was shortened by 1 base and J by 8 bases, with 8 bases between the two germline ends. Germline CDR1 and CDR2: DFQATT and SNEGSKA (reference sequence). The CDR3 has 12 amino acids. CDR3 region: CSARVAGEKLFF. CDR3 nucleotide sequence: TGCAGTGCTAGAGTGGCGGGAGAAAAACTGTTTTTT.

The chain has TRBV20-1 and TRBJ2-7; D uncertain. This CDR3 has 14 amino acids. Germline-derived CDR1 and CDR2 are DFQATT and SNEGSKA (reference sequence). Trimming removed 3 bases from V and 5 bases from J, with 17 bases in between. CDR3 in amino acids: CSASYTVQSNEQYF. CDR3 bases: TGCAGTGCTAGTTACACCGTACAGTCGAACGAGCAGTACTTC.

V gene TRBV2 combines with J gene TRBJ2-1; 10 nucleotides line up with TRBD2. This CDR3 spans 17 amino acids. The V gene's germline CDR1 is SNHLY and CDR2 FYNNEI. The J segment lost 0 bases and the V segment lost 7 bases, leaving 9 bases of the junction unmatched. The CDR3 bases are TGTGCCAGCATCCTAGGGGTAGCGGGGGGCTCCTACAATGAGCAGTTCTTC. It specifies CASILGVAGGSYNEQFF.

The CDR3 nucleotides read TGTGCCACCAGCATAACCCTAGGAACCGGGGAGCTGTTTTTT. It codes for CATSITLGTGELFF. The chain has TRBV15 and TRBJ2-2; D unclear. The ends were cut back, 4 bases at V and 5 bases at J, with 11 bases in the middle. Germline CDR1 is LNHNV and CDR2 is YYDKDF (reference sequence). The CDR3 sequence is 14 residues long.

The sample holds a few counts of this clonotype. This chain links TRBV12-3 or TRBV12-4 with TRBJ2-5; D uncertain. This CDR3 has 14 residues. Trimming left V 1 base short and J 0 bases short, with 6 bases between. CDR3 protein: CASSLVGYQETQYF. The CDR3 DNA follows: TGTGCCAGCAGTTTAGTTGGGTACCAAGAGACCCAGTACTTC.

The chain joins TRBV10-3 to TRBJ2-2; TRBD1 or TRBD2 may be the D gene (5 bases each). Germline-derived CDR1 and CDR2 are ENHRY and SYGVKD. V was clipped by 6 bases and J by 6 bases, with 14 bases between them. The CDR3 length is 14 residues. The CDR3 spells CAISRDPRSGELFF. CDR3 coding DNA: TGTGCCATCAGCCGGGACCCCCGGTCCGGGGAGCTGTTTTTT.

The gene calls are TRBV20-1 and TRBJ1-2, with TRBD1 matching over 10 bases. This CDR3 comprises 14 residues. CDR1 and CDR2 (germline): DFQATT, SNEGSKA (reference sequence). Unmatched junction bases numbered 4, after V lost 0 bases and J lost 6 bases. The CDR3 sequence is CSARETGGQDGYTF. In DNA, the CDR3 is TGCAGTGCTAGAGAGACAGGGGGCCAGGATGGCTACACCTTC.

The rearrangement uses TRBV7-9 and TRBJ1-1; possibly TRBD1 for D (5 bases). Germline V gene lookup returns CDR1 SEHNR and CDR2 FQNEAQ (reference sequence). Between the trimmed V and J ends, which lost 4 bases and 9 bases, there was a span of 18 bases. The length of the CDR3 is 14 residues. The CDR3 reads CASSSEPGLRKAFF. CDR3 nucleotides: TGTGCCAGCAGCTCCGAACCGGGACTCAGGAAAGCTTTCTTT.